The clone carrying this TCR beta chain has a handful of counts. Germline-derived CDR1 and CDR2 are SGHTA and FQGNSA. The CDR3 is 16 residues long. Trimming removed 9 bases at V and 6 bases at J, with 25 bases between. Libraries were prepared by immunoSEQ multiplex PCR; TCRdb keeps only in-frame clonotypes and omits some of them. This table holds about 50,000 clones, about 95% found once. The sample comes from a study of human thymus T cells. The chain links TRBV7-2 to TRBJ2-3; perhaps D is TRBD1 or TRBD2 (6 bases each). This receptor was identified in a girl less than two years old with a congenital heart defect but otherwise immunologically healthy. Source material: blood. CDR3 in DNA: TGTGCCAGTCACATGGGGGGCAGTTCCCCCCGGGATACGCAGTATTTT. Protein: CASHMGGSSPRDTQYF.